The 29 T cell receptor beta chains reported below all come from one sample, sequenced in a study of shared clonotypes between healthy human individuals. CD45RO negativity and positive selection for CCR7 defined naive CD8 cells, a population that excluded terminally differentiated effector memory CD45RA+ cells. Libraries were prepared by immunoSEQ multiplex PCR; TCRdb keeps only in-frame clonotypes and omits some of them. The repertoire holds about 600,000 clones, with about 95% as singletons. Specimen: naive CD8+ T cells sorted from blood. The receptors come from a woman aged 25 to 45 in good health.

The rearrangement links TRBV5-1 to TRBJ2-1; 9 nucleotides align to TRBD1. J gave up 5 bases and V 4 bases, and 10 bases lay outside the gene matches. Germline values: CDR1 SGHRS, CDR2 YFSETQ. This CDR3 has 16 amino acids. CDR3: CASSRDREGEDNEQFF. The DNA of the CDR3 is TGCGCCAGCAGCCGGGACAGGGAGGGAGAGGACAATGAGCAGTTCTTC.

The V call is TRBV13, the J call TRBJ2-7, with D perhaps matching TRBD2 (6 bases). The CDR3 is 10 amino acids. The V end lost 10 bases, the J end lost 6 bases, and 10 bases lay between the germline ends. The germline V gene encodes CDR1 PRHDT and CDR2 FYEKMQ (reference sequence). DNA for the CDR3: TGTGCCACGGGGGTAAGCGAGCAGTACTTC. It is translated as CATGVSEQYF.

V gene TRBV27 combines with J gene TRBJ2-7; D tentatively fits TRBD1 or TRBD2 (5 bases each). Per the germline V gene, CDR1 is MNHEY and CDR2 is SMNVEV (reference sequence). This CDR3 spans 14 amino acids. Trimming stripped 5 bases from V and 5 bases from J, with 16 bases between. CDR3 sequence reads: CASSPRMGVHEQYF. As DNA, the CDR3 is TGTGCCAGCAGTCCCCGAATGGGGGTTCACGAGCAGTACTTC.

The chain recombines TRBV28 with TRBJ2-7, with D possibly being TRBD2 (5 bases). The CDR3 is made up of 13 amino acids. Trimming cost V 3 bases and J 3 bases, with 9 bases left between them. Looked up from germline, CDR1 is MDHEN and CDR2 is SYDVKM. The CDR3 here is CASSLSLGYEQYF. In DNA form, the CDR3 reads TGTGCCAGCAGTTTGTCACTAGGCTACGAGCAGTACTTC.

This chain joins TRBV7-9 and TRBJ1-3; unclear D gene. This CDR3 spans 14 amino acids. Trimming removed 6 bases from V and 2 bases from J, with 11 bases in between. Per germline, CDR1 SEHNR and CDR2 FQNEAQ (reference sequence). DNA of the CDR3: TGTGCCAGCAGACTACAAGACGCTGGAAACACCATATATTTT. It codes for CASRLQDAGNTIYF.

The chain employs TRBV9 and TRBJ2-7; D not resolved. Trimming took off 0 bases at V and 0 bases at J, with 10 bases between the two ends. Per germline, CDR1 SGDLS and CDR2 YYNGEE. There are 15 residues in the CDR3. The CDR3 coding sequence is TGTGCCAGCAGCGTAGAAGGCGAGAGCTCCTACGAGCAGTACTTC. This encodes CASSVEGESSYEQYF.

The genes are TRBV19 and TRBJ1-1; D is ambiguous. Trimming removed 3 bases at V and 2 bases at J, with 7 bases between. Germline V gene data show CDR1 as LNHDA and CDR2 as SQIVND (reference sequence). The CDR3 length is 13 residues. The CDR3 DNA sequence: TGTGCCAGTAGTATGACGGCTAACACTGAAGCTTTCTTT. This sequence encodes CASSMTANTEAFF.

In the case of this clone: Other DNA sequences in this sample translate to the same CDR3. The gene calls are TRBV5-6 and TRBJ2-5; TRBD1 agrees at 12 bases. The ends lost 4 bases at V and 11 bases at J; junction bases unmatched: 6. This CDR3 is built from 13 residues. The germline V gene has CDR1 SGHDT and CDR2 YYEEEE. Here the CDR3 DNA reads TGTGCCAGCAGCCCCGGGACAGGGGGCACGCAGTACTTC. This translates into CASSPGTGGTQYF.

The chain couples TRBV28 to TRBJ2-7, with a weak D call TRBD1 (6 bases). Trimming took off 3 bases at V and 5 bases at J, with 17 bases between the two ends. The CDR3 has 15 residues. CDR1 and CDR2 from the germline V gene are MDHEN and SYDVKM. CDR3 sequence reads: CASSFPPRGGHEQYF. The CDR3 DNA is TGTGCCAGCAGTTTCCCCCCGAGAGGGGGACACGAGCAGTACTTC. Filled out from reference TRBV28 and TRBJ2-7, the complete variable domain reads DVKVTQSSRYLVKRTGEKVFLECVQDMDHENMFWYRQDPGLGLRLIYFSYDVKMKEKGDIPEGYSVSREKKERFSLILESASTNQTSMYLCASSFPPRGGHEQYFGPGTRLTVT.

The V gene is TRBV6-4, the J gene TRBJ1-5; 10 nucleotides agree with TRBD1. The CDR3 length is 16 residues. The germline V gene encodes CDR1 MRHNA and CDR2 SNTAGT. Trimming removed 5 bases from V and 3 bases from J; junction bases left unmatched: 7. Written as DNA, the CDR3 is TGTGCCAGCAGTAATAGGGACAGGGGCCCCAATCAGCCCCAGCATTTT. It is translated as CASSNRDRGPNQPQHF.

This rearrangement joins TRBV5-1 to TRBJ2-1; D gene ambiguous. V was clipped by 5 bases and J by 1 base, with 13 bases between them. CDR3 length: 15 amino acids. CDR1 and CDR2 from the germline V gene are SGHRS and YFSETQ. CDR3 loop: CASSLVFGSYNEQFF. The CDR3 coding sequence is TGCGCCAGCAGTTTAGTTTTCGGTTCCTACAATGAGCAGTTCTTC.

The chain employs TRBV7-9 and TRBJ2-7, with D uncertain. CDR1 and CDR2 from the germline V gene are SEHNR and FQNEAQ (reference sequence). With 5 bases removed from V and 2 bases from J, the gap between germline ends came to 10 bases. The CDR3 has 13 residues. CDR3 sequence reads: CASSDGPPYEQYF. CDR3 nucleotides: TGTGCCAGCAGCGACGGGCCGCCCTACGAGCAGTACTTC.

In DNA form, the CDR3 reads TGCGCCAGCAGCCCGCCGAACAATGAGCAGTTCTTC. Translating gives CASSPPNNEQFF. The rearrangement uses TRBV5-1 and TRBJ2-1; D is ambiguous. V was clipped by 4 bases and J by 5 bases, with 7 bases between them. CDR1 SGHRS and CDR2 YFSETQ come from the germline V gene. The CDR3 runs 12 residues.

J is TRBJ1-2 and V is TRBV29-1, with D uncertain. V was shortened by 3 bases and J by 8 bases, with 16 bases between the two germline ends. CDR1 is SQVTM, CDR2 ANQGSEA, per germline. The CDR3 runs to 13 residues. CDR3 sequence (DNA): TGCAGCGTTGAGTATGTGGGGATCTCGGGCTACACCTTC. The encoded protein is CSVEYVGISGYTF.

The J gene is TRBJ2-7, the V gene TRBV10-1; 9 positions agree with TRBD1. The CDR3 has 15 amino acids. The V and J ends lost 5 bases and 2 bases, in that order; junction bases with no gene match: 7. Germline loops: CDR1 WNHNN, CDR2 SYGVQD (reference sequence). As DNA, the CDR3 is TGCGCCAGCAGTCCATCGGGACAGGGCCCCTACGAGCAGTACTTC. Its protein is CASSPSGQGPYEQYF.

CDR3 nucleotide sequence: TGCAGCGTGTCTTTGCGGCACTCCCCCTTGGAGCAGTACTTC. Amino acid sequence: CSVSLRHSPLEQYF. The rearrangement uses TRBV29-1 and TRBJ2-5, with unresolved D. In germline, CDR1 is SQVTM, CDR2 ANQGSEA. This CDR3 region has 14 residues. The V gene lost 6 bases and the J gene lost 11 bases, with 25 bases spanning the gap. The entire variable domain, with the rest obtained from reference TRBV29-1 and TRBJ2-5, is as follows: SAVISQKPSRDICQRGTSLTIQCQVDSQVTMMFWYRQQPGQSLTLIATANQGSEATYESGFVIDKFPISRPNLTFSTLTVSNMSPEDSSIYLCSVSLRHSPLEQYFGPGTRLLVL.

V and J are TRBV13 and TRBJ2-3; 7 bases are shared with TRBD2. Germline lookup yields CDR1 PRHDT and CDR2 FYEKMQ (reference sequence). V lost 5 bases and J lost 0; bases outside the gene matches: 8. This CDR3 is 16 amino acids long. CDR3 protein: CASSTLAGSSTDTQYF. The CDR3 DNA follows: TGTGCCAGCAGCACCTTAGCGGGCTCTAGCACAGATACGCAGTATTTT.

A note on this clone: The sample carries other DNA sequences with the same CDR3. The V and J genes are TRBV10-3 and TRBJ2-7, with 8 bases that match TRBD2. This CDR3 has 14 residues. The V gene's germline CDR1 is ENHRY and CDR2 SYGVKD. V shed 2 bases, J shed 0 bases, and the junction held 0 bases outside the gene matches. DNA for the CDR3: TGTGCCATCAGTGAGAGCGGGAGCTCCTACGAGCAGTACTTC. This encodes CAISESGSSYEQYF.

The V gene is TRBV7-2, the J gene TRBJ2-4; 11 bases align to TRBD2. Germline CDR1 reads SGHTA; CDR2 reads FQGNSA. This CDR3 contains 14 residues. Germline trimming cut 5 bases from V and 6 bases from J; bases unmatched to any gene: 3. CDR3 sequence: CASSPGTSGNIQYF. CDR3 nucleotides: TGTGCCAGCAGCCCTGGGACTAGCGGAAACATTCAGTACTTC.

The chain employs TRBV4-1 and TRBJ1-1; D gene ambiguous. This CDR3 is 17 amino acids long. Trimming cost V 2 bases and J 4 bases, with 20 bases left between them. Per the germline V gene, CDR1 is MGHRA and CDR2 is YSYEKL. The CDR3 protein is CASSQRSSLKWGTEAFF. The CDR3 bases are TGCGCCAGCAGCCAACGCAGTAGCCTCAAATGGGGCACTGAAGCTTTCTTT.

The CDR3 sequence: CASTPLRGGGYTF. The CDR3 region has the DNA TGTGCCAGCACCCCCCTCAGGGGGGGAGGCTACACCTTC. J is TRBJ1-2 and V is TRBV28; 7 nucleotides line up with TRBD1. Germline loops: CDR1 MDHEN, CDR2 SYDVKM. The J segment lost 8 bases and the V segment lost 7 bases, leaving 10 bases of the junction unmatched. The CDR3 runs 13 residues.

The chain employs TRBV27 and TRBJ2-7; 7 bases align to TRBD1. The V gene's germline CDR1 is MNHEY and CDR2 SMNVEV (reference sequence). CDR3 size: 16 residues. J was trimmed by 5 bases and V by 5 bases; bases with no gene match: 15. The CDR3 DNA sequence: TGTGCCAGCAGTCCCGTTTGGCAGGGGGAAGCTGACGAGCAGTACTTC. This encodes CASSPVWQGEADEQYF.

The V and J genes are TRBV28 and TRBJ2-3, with 10 bases lining up with TRBD2. This CDR3 is built from 17 residues. V shed 3 bases, J shed 3 bases, and the junction held 9 bases outside the gene matches. Per the germline V gene, CDR1 is MDHEN and CDR2 is SYDVKM. The CDR3 DNA sequence: TGTGCCAGCAGTTTCGCAATAGCGGGAGGAGGGACAGATACGCAGTATTTT. Its protein is CASSFAIAGGGTDTQYF.

The chain joins TRBV2 to TRBJ1-1; no firm D call. V lost 10 bases, J lost 1 base, and 16 bases lay in between. This CDR3 contains 14 residues. Germline assignment: CDR1 SNHLY and CDR2 FYNNEI. CDR3 DNA: TGTGCCAACCCCGCGGGCCGGGGGAACACTGAAGCTTTCTTT. It encodes CANPAGRGNTEAFF. Complete variable domain (other parts from reference TRBV2 and TRBJ1-1): EPEVTQTPSHQVTQMGQEVILRCVPISNHLYFYWYRQILGQKVEFLVSFYNNEISEKSEIFDDQFSVERPDGSNFTLKIRSTKLEDSAMYFCANPAGRGNTEAFFGQGTRLTVV.

This rearrangement joins TRBV28 to TRBJ1-1; D not resolved. Germline V lookup: CDR1 MDHEN, CDR2 SYDVKM. There are 12 residues in the CDR3. Trimming shortened V by 6 bases and J by 1 base, and 6 bases separated the two germline ends. The CDR3 coding sequence is TGTGCCAGCAGAACACAGAACACTGAAGCTTTCTTT. It yields the protein CASRTQNTEAFF.

Only one count was recorded for this clone. The V call is TRBV5-4, the J call TRBJ2-5; D not resolved. The tail of the sequence fits TRBJ2-7 better, so the J call may be wrong. CDR3 length: 13 residues. Germline values: CDR1 SGHNT, CDR2 YYREEE (reference sequence). DNA for the CDR3: TGTGCCAGCAGTGACGGCGGAACCTACGAGCAGTACTTC. This gives the protein CASSDGGTYEQYF.

This chain connects TRBV27 to TRBJ1-1; D ambiguous. Germline V lookup: CDR1 MNHEY, CDR2 SMNVEV (reference sequence). V shed 6 bases and J shed 9 bases, with 20 bases lying between them. CDR3 length: 14 amino acids. CDR3 nucleotides: TGTGCCAGCAGCCCTGGAACTCTACCTGTTCAAGCTTTCTTT. It is translated as CASSPGTLPVQAFF.

The rearrangement links TRBV27 to TRBJ2-7; no clear D. There are 15 residues in the CDR3. Germline loops: CDR1 MNHEY, CDR2 SMNVEV (reference sequence). V lost 2 bases and J lost 0, with 11 bases in between. CDR3 sequence reads: CASSLTLGSSYEQYF. The CDR3 region has the DNA TGTGCCAGCAGTTTAACCCTGGGAAGCTCCTACGAGCAGTACTTC.

The rearrangement joins TRBV6-4 to TRBJ1-2; D is uncertain. With 2 bases removed from V and 8 bases from J, the gap between germline ends came to 24 bases. CDR3 length equals 17 residues. CDR1 is MRHNA and CDR2 is SNTAGT in the germline V gene. CDR3 bases: TGTGCCAGCAGTGACCTGAGGGAAGACTCTTCAGTAGAGGGCTACACCTTC. This translates into CASSDLREDSSVEGYTF.